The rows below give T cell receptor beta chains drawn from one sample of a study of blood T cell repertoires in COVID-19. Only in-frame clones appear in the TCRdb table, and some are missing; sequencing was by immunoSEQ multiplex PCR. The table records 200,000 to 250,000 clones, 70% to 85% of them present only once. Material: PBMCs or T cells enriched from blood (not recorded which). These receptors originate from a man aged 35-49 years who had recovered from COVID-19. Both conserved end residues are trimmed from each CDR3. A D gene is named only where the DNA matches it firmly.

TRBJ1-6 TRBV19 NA ASSIGGQSGSPLH
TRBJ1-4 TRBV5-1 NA ASSWGDRKNEKLF
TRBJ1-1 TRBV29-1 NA SVDRAGWNTEAF
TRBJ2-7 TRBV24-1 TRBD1 ATADRAHEQY
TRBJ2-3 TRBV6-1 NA ASSEGRSAAQY
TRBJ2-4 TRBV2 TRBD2 ASSQVAGSKNIQY
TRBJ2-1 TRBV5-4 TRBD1 ASSPWTGNNNEQF
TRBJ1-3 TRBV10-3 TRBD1 AISDRVTGGGNTIY
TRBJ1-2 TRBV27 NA ASREGSWGGNYPYGYT
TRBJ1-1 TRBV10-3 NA AISTAMNTEAF
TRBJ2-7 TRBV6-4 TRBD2 ASSEWRREGHEQY
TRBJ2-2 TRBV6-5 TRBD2 AVTSGRAGTGELF
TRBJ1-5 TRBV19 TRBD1 ASSLGTGGPQPQH
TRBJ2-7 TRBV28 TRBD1 ASSLQDRGMTGSYEQY
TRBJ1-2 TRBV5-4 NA ASSSASLLYGYT
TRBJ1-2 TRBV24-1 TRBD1 ATSDPGQGNYGYT
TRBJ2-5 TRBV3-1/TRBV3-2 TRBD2 ASSHPSSAIAGVLGWTQY
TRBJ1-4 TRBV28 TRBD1 ASSLLGTGDEKLF
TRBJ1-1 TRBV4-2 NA ASSRPQGENTEAF
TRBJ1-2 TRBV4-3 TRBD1 ASRPDRVTIGYT
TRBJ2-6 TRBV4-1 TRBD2 ASSANLAGGAGANVLT
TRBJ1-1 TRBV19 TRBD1 ASSLVPGQGRDTEAF
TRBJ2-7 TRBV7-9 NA ASSQRVAYEQY
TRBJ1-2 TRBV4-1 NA ASSHPGVYGYT
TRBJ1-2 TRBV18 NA ASSGANYGYT
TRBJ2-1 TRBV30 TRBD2 AWSVLAGVVEQF
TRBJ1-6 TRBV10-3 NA AISVLLMASPLH
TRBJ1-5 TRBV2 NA ASRPNSNQPQH
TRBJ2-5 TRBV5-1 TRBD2 ASNDLGGETQY
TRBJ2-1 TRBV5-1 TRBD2 ASSMTSGSYNEQF
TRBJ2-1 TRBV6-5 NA ASSYSEINEQF
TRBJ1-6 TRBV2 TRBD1 ASGGATGGHSPLH
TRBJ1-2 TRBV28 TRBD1 ASSLLGTGPPYGYT
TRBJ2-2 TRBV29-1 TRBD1 SAGTGGAIGELF
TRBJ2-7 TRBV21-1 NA ASSKGYRPLGYEQY
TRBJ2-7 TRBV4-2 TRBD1 ASSPLRGQGNEQY
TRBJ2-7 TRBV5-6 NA ASSPAGHTYEQY
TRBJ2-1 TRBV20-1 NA SANDYAKDYNEQF
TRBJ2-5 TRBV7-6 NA ASSLQGETQY
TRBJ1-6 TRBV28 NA ASSLDKTPLH
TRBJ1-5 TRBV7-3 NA ASSLRGNQPQH
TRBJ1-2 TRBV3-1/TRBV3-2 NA ASSSHQGNYGYT
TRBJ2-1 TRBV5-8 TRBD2 ASSTLPGTSGSYEQF
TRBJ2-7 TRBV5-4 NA ASSLEGGGEQY
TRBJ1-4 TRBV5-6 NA ASSPTEKGWEKLF
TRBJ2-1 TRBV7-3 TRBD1 ASSRTGINNEQF
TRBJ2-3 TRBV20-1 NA SPKRDTQY
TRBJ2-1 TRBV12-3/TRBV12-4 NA ASSSTTLDEQF
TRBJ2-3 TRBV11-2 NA ASSLGTNSDTQY